Listed here are 6 T cell receptor beta chains from one sample, sequenced in a study of naive and memory T cell subsets. Both TRBC1 and TRBC2 were covered by a beta constant-region primer of two equimolar oligonucleotides. TCRdb reprocessed the UMI-ligation and nested PCR reads with MiXCR, giving one entry per CDR3 protein. The sample records about 5,400 distinct CDR3 sequences, about 6.4% being singletons. The sequenced material came from effector memory CD8+ T cells from blood. The subset: effector memory, CD45RA- CD27-. All receptors come from a human donor in good health.

This chain connects TRBV30 to TRBJ2-3; tentative D call: TRBD1 (7 bases). The length of the CDR3 is 15 residues. CDR1 GTSNPN and CDR2 SVGIG come from the germline V gene (reference sequence). Trimming removed 4 bases from V and 4 bases from J, with 18 bases in between. The CDR3 here is CAWTLGGGWADTQYF. As DNA, the CDR3 is TGTGCCTGGACGCTTGGAGGGGGCTGGGCAGATACGCAGTATTTT.

The gene calls are TRBV7-3 and TRBJ1-1, with D perhaps matching TRBD1 (5 bases). This CDR3 comprises 14 residues. V dropped 4 bases and J dropped 3 bases, with 12 bases sitting between them. CDR1 is SGHTA, CDR2 FQGTGA, per germline. DNA of the CDR3: TGTGCCAGCAGCTCCCTCGGGGGGGACACTGAAGCTTTCTTT. Translating gives CASSSLGGDTEAFF.

This clonotype was seen only a few times. J is TRBJ2-2 and V is TRBV4-3; D may be TRBD1 or TRBD2 (5 bases each). The V gene's germline CDR1 is LGHNA and CDR2 YSLEER. This CDR3 has 16 amino acids. V lost 3 bases and J 2 bases, leaving 13 bases between the germline ends. The CDR3 sequence: CASSQNNGDNTGELFF. The CDR3, as DNA: TGCGCCAGCAGCCAGAACAACGGGGACAACACCGGGGAGCTGTTTTTT.

In its sample, this clonotype was seen many times. The chain carries TRBV20-1 and TRBJ2-3, with 11 bases matching TRBD2. Trimming at V came to 2 bases and at J to 10 bases, leaving 14 bases not matched to a gene. CDR3 length: 16 amino acids. Germline V gives CDR1 DFQATT, CDR2 SNEGSKA (reference sequence). The CDR3 DNA follows: TGCAGTGCTAGATACGAACTAGCGGGGGACCTATTATCGCAGTATTTT. As protein: CSARYELAGDLLSQYF.

This clonotype was observed a few times. V is TRBV6-2 or TRBV6-3 and J is TRBJ2-1; TRBD2 matches 13 bases. The V gene end was trimmed by 6 bases and the J gene end by 6 bases; junction bases not matched to a gene: 5. Per germline, CDR1 MNHEY and CDR2 SVGEGT. This CDR3 contains 15 residues. CDR3 sequence reads: CASSLRLAGGNEQFF. As DNA, the CDR3 is TGTGCCAGCAGCTTGCGACTAGCGGGGGGCAATGAGCAGTTCTTC.

At least ten counts were recorded for this clonotype. The rearrangement links TRBV3-1 to TRBJ2-1; tentative D call: TRBD2 (7 bases). The length of the CDR3 is 15 residues. V gave up 0 bases and J gave up 6 bases, with 12 bases separating them. The germline gives CDR1 LGHDT, CDR2 YNNKEL (reference sequence). This chain's CDR3 is CASSQEGGPSNEQFF. The CDR3 coding sequence is TGTGCCAGCAGCCAAGAGGGGGGGCCCTCCAATGAGCAGTTCTTC.